A single sample is the source of the 32 T cell receptor beta chains below, sequenced in a study of blood T cell repertoires in COVID-19. Some clones are missing from TCRdb's copy, which holds only in-frame ones; the method was immunoSEQ multiplex PCR. This table holds fewer than 600,000 clones, 89% found once. The sequenced sample consisted of peripheral blood. These receptors all stem from a man aged 18 to 29 with COVID-19, enrolled during active disease.

CDR3 DNA sequence: TGCGCCAGCAGCTTGGCCGACCAGGTCCCCAATAATTCACCCCTCCACTTT. Protein: CASSLADQVPNNSPLHF. The chain recombines TRBV5-1 with TRBJ1-6; D uncertain. The CDR3 runs to 17 residues. The germline V gene has CDR1 SGHRS and CDR2 YFSETQ. V was clipped by 0 bases and J by 5 bases, with 15 bases between them.

This clone was seen a single time. This chain connects TRBV3-1 (or the pseudogene TRBV3-2) to TRBJ1-2, with 12 positions matching TRBD1. The CDR3 contains 15 residues. CDR1 and CDR2 (germline): LGHDT, YNNKEL (reference sequence). The ends lost 2 bases at V and 7 bases at J; junction bases unmatched: 5. This CDR3 reads CASSQFGTGGLGYTF. CDR3 nucleotide sequence: TGTGCCAGCAGCCAATTCGGGACAGGGGGCCTTGGCTACACCTTC.

V and J are TRBV5-6 and TRBJ2-3; weak D call: TRBD2 (6 bases). Germline assignment: CDR1 SGHDT and CDR2 YYEEEE. The V end was cut by 0 bases, the J end by 5 bases, with 22 bases between. The CDR3 contains 18 residues. The CDR3 DNA follows: TGTGCCAGCAGCTTGGCTCTTGCGGCTAGCGACGAGGGAGATACGCAGTATTTT. Protein: CASSLALAASDEGDTQYF.

The chain is built from TRBV5-5 and TRBJ2-1, with 9 bases aligning to TRBD1. The CDR3 has 15 residues. J lost 6 bases, V lost 4 bases, and 8 bases had no gene match. CDR1 is SGHKS and CDR2 is YYEKEE in the germline V gene (reference sequence). The CDR3 reads CASSRGQGQANEQFF. CDR3 nucleotides: TGTGCCAGCAGCCGTGGACAGGGGCAAGCCAATGAGCAGTTCTTC.

In the case of this clone: A junction end diverges from the germline sequence, so it may reflect a read error. This chain links TRBV5-8 with TRBJ1-4; TRBD1 matches at 9 bases. CDR1 is SGHTS and CDR2 is YDEGEE in the germline V gene. The CDR3 runs to 9 residues. In DNA, the CDR3 is TGTGCCAGCAGCCCGACAGGGGGTTTT. It is translated as CASSPTGGF. The full variable domain, in which reference TRBV5-8 and TRBJ1-4 provide the parts outside the CDR3, is EAGVTQSPTHLIKTRGQQATLRCSPISGHTSVYWYQQALGLGLQFLLWYDEGEERNRGNFPPRFSGRQFPNYSSELNVNALELEDSALYLCASSPTGGFGSGTQLSVL.

The V gene is TRBV19, the J gene TRBJ1-4; 7 bases agree with TRBD1. The junction had 5 bases not matched to a gene; V was cut back by 1 base and J by 3 bases. CDR3 length equals 16 residues. The germline CDR1 and CDR2 sequences are LNHDA and SQIVND (reference sequence). CDR3 nucleotide sequence: TGTGCCAGTAGTATAGCCGGCAGGGGGGCTAATGAAAAACTGTTTTTT. Its translation is CASSIAGRGANEKLFF.

The chain combines TRBV6-4 with TRBJ1-6; tentatively, D is TRBD1 (6 bases). Trimming removed 8 bases from V and 4 bases from J, with 21 bases in between. Germline V gene sequence: CDR1 MRHNA, CDR2 SNTAGT. The CDR3 consists of 17 residues. In DNA, the CDR3 is TGTGCCAGCCCACTCTGGAGACAGGCCTATTATAATTCACCCCTCCACTTT. Residues: CASPLWRQAYYNSPLHF.

The chain carries TRBV19 and TRBJ1-6; D possibly corresponds to TRBD1 (5 bases). Germline CDR1 reads LNHDA; CDR2 reads SQIVND (reference sequence). The CDR3 totals 16 residues. The germline V and J ends were trimmed by 3 bases and 2 bases, with 11 bases remaining between them. The CDR3 here is CASSMGGTTYNSPLHF. In nucleotides, the CDR3 is TGTGCCAGTAGTATGGGGGGGACCACCTATAATTCACCCCTCCACTTT.

This chain uses TRBV15 with TRBJ2-2; no reliable D call. Per germline, CDR1 LNHNV and CDR2 YYDKDF (reference sequence). The CDR3 consists of 17 residues. Trimming removed 3 bases at V and 0 bases at J, with 14 bases between. The CDR3 loop reads CATSRGPGRTNTGELFF. CDR3 bases: TGTGCCACCAGCAGGGGCCCTGGGCGTACGAACACCGGGGAGCTGTTTTTT. Looking up the rest from reference TRBV15 and TRBJ2-2 gives the full variable domain: DAMVIQNPRYQVTQFGKPVTLSCSQTLNHNVMYWYQQKSSQAPKLLFHYYDKDFNNEADTPDNFQSRRPNTSFCFLDIRSPGLGDTAMYLCATSRGPGRTNTGELFFGEGSRLTVL.

The chain couples TRBV12-5 to TRBJ1-3; D not certain. The CDR3 length is 13 residues. V was trimmed by 8 bases and J by 4 bases, leaving 12 bases between them. CDR1 and CDR2 (germline): LGHNT, FRNRAP. The CDR3 DNA reads TGTGCTAGTTCCACGGGAGCGGGAAACACCATATATTTT. Protein product: CASSTGAGNTIYF.

In its sample, this clone was seen once. This chain uses TRBV5-4 with TRBJ1-5; D not certain. CDR3 length equals 15 residues. V was shortened by 2 bases and J by 0 bases, with 9 bases between the two germline ends. Germline assignment: CDR1 SGHNT and CDR2 YYREEE (reference sequence). CDR3 nucleotide sequence: TGTGCCAGCAGCTTTGGCACCGATAGCAATCAGCCCCAGCATTTT. Residues: CASSFGTDSNQPQHF.

J is TRBJ2-1 and V is TRBV11-3; 7 nucleotides agree with TRBD1. After removal of 4 bases from V and 3 bases from J, the junction contained 6 bases not matched to a gene. From germline, CDR1 is SGHNT and CDR2 YENEEA. The CDR3 is made up of 15 amino acids. CDR3 DNA: TGTGCCAGCAGCTCTCGGACAGGACTCTACAATGAGCAGTTCTTC. Its translation is CASSSRTGLYNEQFF. Looking up the rest from reference TRBV11-3 and TRBJ2-1 gives the full variable domain: EAGVVQSPRYKIIEKKQPVAFWCNPISGHNTLYWYLQNLGQGPELLIRYENEEAVDDSQLPKDRFSAERLKGVDSTLKIQPAELGDSAVYLCASSSRTGLYNEQFFGPGTRLTVL.

The chain has TRBV18 and TRBJ2-5, with D possibly TRBD2 on 5 matching bases. The CDR3 totals 15 residues. Germline CDR1 KGHSH, CDR2 LQKENI. Between the trimmed V and J ends, which lost 4 bases and 5 bases, there was a span of 17 bases. The CDR3 nucleotides read TGTGCCAGCTCACTTTCGATTGAGGGCTGGGAGACCCAGTACTTC. Translating it yields CASSLSIEGWETQYF.

The V and J genes are TRBV5-1 and TRBJ1-2; D call uncertain. V dropped 0 bases and J dropped 4 bases, with 7 bases sitting between them. From germline, CDR1 is SGHRS and CDR2 YFSETQ. The CDR3 runs to 13 residues. CDR3 in amino acids: CASSLDGTYGYTF. As DNA, the CDR3 is TGCGCCAGCAGCTTGGACGGTACCTATGGCTACACCTTC.

The rearrangement uses TRBV6-5 and TRBJ2-7; 8 nucleotides match TRBD2. The CDR3 has 16 amino acids. Germline lookup yields CDR1 MNHEY and CDR2 SVGAGI. With 0 bases clipped from V and 3 bases from J, the junction kept 7 bases outside the gene matches. As DNA, the CDR3 is TGTGCCAGCAGTTACTCCGGGCGGGGGGCCCACTACGAGCAGTACTTC. Translating it yields CASSYSGRGAHYEQYF.

The chain has TRBV30 and TRBJ1-1, with 10 bases that match TRBD1. Trimming took 4 bases from V and 4 from J; bases not matched to a gene: 6. This CDR3 has 14 residues. CDR1 GTSNPN and CDR2 SVGIG come from the germline V gene (reference sequence). The CDR3 bases are TGTGCCTGGATGAGGACAGGGGGGATCACTGAAGCTTTCTTT. It specifies CAWMRTGGITEAFF.

CDR3 in DNA: TGTGCCAGCAGTTACCCCGACAGCTCCTATGGCTACACCTTC. This codes for CASSYPDSSYGYTF. V usage is TRBV6-6 and J usage is TRBJ1-2; weak D call: TRBD1 (5 bases). The CDR3 runs 14 residues. V lost 2 bases and J lost 4, with 11 bases in between. Germline assignment: CDR1 MNHNY and CDR2 SVGAGI (reference sequence).

This clone was picked up a small number of times. The CDR3 loop is CASSARTGAYGYTF. In nucleotides, the CDR3 is TGTGCCAGCAGCGCCCGAACGGGTGCCTATGGCTACACCTTC. The V call is TRBV13, the J call TRBJ1-2; D gene ambiguous. The CDR3 has 14 amino acids. V was trimmed by 5 bases and J by 4 bases, leaving 14 bases between them. Germline V lookup: CDR1 PRHDT, CDR2 FYEKMQ (reference sequence). The full variable domain, its missing parts supplied by reference TRBV13 and TRBJ1-2, is AAGVIQSPRHLIKEKRETATLKCYPIPRHDTVYWYQQGPGQDPQFLISFYEKMQSDKGSIPDRFSAQQFSDYHSELNMSSLELGDSALYFCASSARTGAYGYTFGSGTRLTVV.

This clone was recorded only once. The chain combines TRBV3-1 (or the pseudogene TRBV3-2) with TRBJ2-5; the match to TRBD1 covers 7 bases. The CDR3 spans 13 residues. Looked up from germline, CDR1 is LGHDT and CDR2 is YNNKEL (reference sequence). Trimming at V came to 6 bases and at J to 5 bases, leaving 6 bases not matched to a gene. Here the CDR3 reads CASSSRGQETQYF. CDR3 DNA: TGTGCCAGCAGTAGCAGGGGACAGGAGACCCAGTACTTC.

The chain uses TRBV3-1 (or the pseudogene TRBV3-2) and TRBJ2-7; a possible D gene is TRBD2 (6 bases). The germline gives CDR1 LGHDT, CDR2 YNNKEL (reference sequence). The length of the CDR3 is 14 residues. Trimming took off 3 bases at V and 6 bases at J, with 15 bases between the two ends. CDR3 in amino acids: CASSQAGSHGEQYF. The CDR3, as DNA: TGTGCCAGCAGCCAGGCCGGGAGCCACGGCGAGCAGTACTTC.

The V call is TRBV30, the J call TRBJ2-2; 7 bases map to TRBD2. Germline V gene lookup returns CDR1 GTSNPN and CDR2 SVGIG (reference sequence). The CDR3 is made up of 14 amino acids. The trim removed 4 bases at V and 1 base at J, leaving 3 bases unmatched. The CDR3 spells CAWIWGGNTGELFF. The CDR3 DNA reads as TGTGCCTGGATTTGGGGGGGGAACACCGGGGAGCTGTTTTTT.

The chain combines TRBV29-1 with TRBJ1-2; D might be TRBD1 (6 bases). The CDR3 is 12 amino acids. V was trimmed by 6 bases and J by 7 bases, leaving 15 bases between them. CDR1 and CDR2 (germline): SQVTM, ANQGSEA. The CDR3 reads CSVVDSDAGYTF. DNA for the CDR3: TGCAGCGTCGTGGACAGCGATGCTGGCTACACCTTC.

This sequence joins TRBV29-1 and TRBJ2-3; the match to TRBD1 covers 8 bases. CDR1 is SQVTM, CDR2 ANQGSEA, per germline. With 5 bases clipped from V and 2 bases from J, the junction kept 6 bases outside the gene matches. The CDR3 contains 14 residues. CDR3 loop: CSVFRGHPTDTQYF. CDR3 nucleotides: TGCAGCGTTTTCAGGGGGCATCCCACAGATACGCAGTATTTT.

The rearrangement joins TRBV30 to TRBJ2-7; maybe TRBD2 (5 bases). This CDR3 has 14 amino acids. V lost 0 bases and J lost 4, with 13 bases in between. CDR1 GTSNPN and CDR2 SVGIG come from the germline V gene (reference sequence). CDR3 nucleotide sequence: TGTGCCTGGAGTGTACGGAGCGGACCTTACGAGCAGTACTTC. Amino acids: CAWSVRSGPYEQYF. Full variable domain (rest looked up from reference TRBV30 and TRBJ2-7): SQTIHQWPATLVQPVGSPLSLECTVEGTSNPNLYWYRQAAGRGLQLLFYSVGIGQISSEVPQNLSASRPQDRQFILSSKKLLLSDSGFYLCAWSVRSGPYEQYFGPGTRLTVT.

V and J are TRBV30 and TRBJ1-1; 7 bases are a match to TRBD1. The germline V gene encodes CDR1 GTSNPN and CDR2 SVGIG (reference sequence). CDR3 length equals 12 residues. The V and J ends lost 5 bases and 4 bases, in that order; junction bases with no gene match: 4. DNA for the CDR3: TGTGCCTGGGTTCCAGGGGGCACTGAAGCTTTCTTT. Translation: CAWVPGGTEAFF.

A few counts support this clone. The rearrangement joins TRBV10-3 to TRBJ1-2, with D possibly being TRBD1 (6 bases). The germline V and J ends were trimmed by 7 bases and 3 bases, with 12 bases remaining between them. Germline V CDR1 and CDR2: ENHRY, SYGVKD. This CDR3 region has 13 residues. The CDR3 is CAINTGMDYGYTF. As DNA, the CDR3 is TGTGCCATCAATACAGGGATGGACTATGGCTACACCTTC.

This chain links TRBV11-3 with TRBJ2-7, with D maybe TRBD1 (5 bases). Germline V gene data show CDR1 as SGHNT and CDR2 as YENEEA. CDR3 length: 13 residues. The V gene lost 5 bases and the J gene lost 3 bases, with 11 bases spanning the gap. CDR3 amino acids: CASSITQGYEQYF. The CDR3 coding sequence is TGTGCCAGCAGCATAACGCAGGGCTACGAGCAGTACTTC.

The J gene is TRBJ2-6, the V gene TRBV5-1, with D hard to call. The germline V and J ends were trimmed by 5 bases and 0 bases, with 3 bases remaining between them. The CDR3 sequence is 13 residues long. Germline values: CDR1 SGHRS, CDR2 YFSETQ. This chain's CDR3 is CASRLSGANVLTF. The CDR3 DNA follows: TGCGCCAGCAGACTCTCTGGGGCCAACGTCCTGACTTTC.

CDR3 region: CASSQDGTGGTYEQYF. The CDR3 DNA reads as TGTGCCAGCAGCCAGGATGGGACAGGGGGAACGTACGAGCAGTACTTC. The rearrangement uses TRBV5-4 and TRBJ2-7, with TRBD1 matching 11 bases. Per germline, CDR1 SGHNT and CDR2 YYREEE (reference sequence). CDR3 size: 16 residues. Trimming took 4 bases from V and 4 from J; bases not matched to a gene: 10.

This chain connects TRBV5-1 to TRBJ2-5, with 7 bases matching TRBD1. The CDR3 runs 13 residues. V shed 1 base and J 3 bases; nucleotides not matched to a gene: 0. Germline-derived CDR1 and CDR2 are SGHRS and YFSETQ. CDR3 sequence reads: CASSLQGEETQYF. In DNA form, the CDR3 reads TGCGCCAGCAGCTTGCAGGGGGAAGAGACCCAGTACTTC. Looking up the rest from reference TRBV5-1 and TRBJ2-5 gives the full variable domain: KAGVTQTPRYLIKTRGQQVTLSCSPISGHRSVSWYQQTPGQGLQFLFEYFSETQRNKGNFPGRFSGRQFSNSRSEMNVSTLELGDSALYLCASSLQGEETQYFGPGTRLLVL.

The chain is built from TRBV27 and TRBJ1-5; tentative D call: TRBD1 (6 bases). There are 12 residues in the CDR3. Trimming took 10 bases from V and 5 from J, leaving 12 bases between them. Germline lookup yields CDR1 MNHEY and CDR2 SMNVEV (reference sequence). CDR3 loop: CATATGDQPQHF. In DNA, the CDR3 is TGTGCCACCGCGACAGGAGATCAGCCCCAGCATTTT.

The chain combines TRBV10-2 with TRBJ2-2, with 8 bases matching TRBD1. The trim removed 6 bases at V and 0 bases at J, leaving 0 bases unmatched. The CDR3 extends over 14 amino acids. CDR1 is WSHSY and CDR2 is SAAADI in the germline V gene. The CDR3 protein is CASRQGANTGELFF. DNA for the CDR3: TGCGCCAGCAGACAGGGGGCGAACACCGGGGAGCTGTTTTTT.